What follows is one T cell receptor (beta chain) and its context. PCR employed 60 Vbeta and 13 Jbeta primers. Libraries were prepared by immunoSEQ multiplex PCR; TCRdb keeps only in-frame clonotypes and omits some of them. The sample yields roughly 90,000 clones, roughly 80% seen once. This sample is part of a study of cytomegalovirus exposure and HLA in healthy donors. This receptor was taken from a man between 18 and 29 years old in good health and CMV-seronegative. The source material was PBMCs.

CDR3 region: CASSWGQSFQPQHF. The CDR3 region has the DNA TGTGCCAGCAGTTGGGGACAGTCATTTCAGCCCCAGCATTTT. V is TRBV28 and J is TRBJ1-5, with TRBD1 matching over 7 bases. V lost 4 bases and J lost 6; bases outside the gene matches: 6. There are 14 residues in the CDR3. Per germline, CDR1 MDHEN and CDR2 SYDVKM.